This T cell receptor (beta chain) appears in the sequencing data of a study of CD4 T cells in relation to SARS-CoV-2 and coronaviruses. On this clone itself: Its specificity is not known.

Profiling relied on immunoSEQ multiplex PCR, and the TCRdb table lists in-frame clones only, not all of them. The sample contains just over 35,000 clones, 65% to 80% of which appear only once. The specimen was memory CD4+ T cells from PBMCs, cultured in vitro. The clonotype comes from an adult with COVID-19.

The CDR3 here is CASSYSSVNTEAFF. The CDR3 DNA follows: TGTGCCAGCAGTTACTCGAGTGTGAACACTGAAGCTTTCTTT. The chain carries TRBV6-6 and TRBJ1-1; D unclear. CDR3 length: 14 amino acids. Germline V CDR1 and CDR2: MNHNY, SVGAGI (reference sequence). Deletions cut 0 bases from V and 0 bases from J, with 5 bases between.